These 11 T cell receptor beta chains were all obtained from the same sample, sequenced in a study of blood T cell repertoires in COVID-19. The table came from immunoSEQ multiplex PCR; TCRdb's copy has only in-frame clones and leaves some out. The sample consists of roughly 190,000 clones, less than 90% of them appearing once. Sequencing was performed on peripheral blood. The receptors originated from a woman aged 70-85 years with COVID-19, enrolled during active disease.

The chain uses TRBV7-2 and TRBJ2-5; TRBD1 might be the D (6 bases). V was cut by 4 bases and J by 2 bases, with 14 bases left in between. CDR1 and CDR2 (germline): SGHTA, FQGNSA. This CDR3 contains 15 residues. CDR3 loop: CASSSPWGQQETQYF. The CDR3, as DNA: TGTGCCAGCAGCTCCCCCTGGGGGCAGCAAGAGACCCAGTACTTC.

This chain connects TRBV12-5 to TRBJ1-5; 9 nucleotides match TRBD1. Looked up from germline, CDR1 is LGHNT and CDR2 is FRNRAP. CDR3 size: 12 residues. The ends lost 7 bases at V and 7 bases at J; junction bases unmatched: 2. Here the CDR3 reads CASATGGQPQHF. In nucleotides, the CDR3 is TGTGCTAGTGCTACAGGGGGCCAGCCCCAGCATTTT.

V gene TRBV5-1 combines with J gene TRBJ1-1; 7 bases match TRBD1. Germline V gene lookup returns CDR1 SGHRS and CDR2 YFSETQ. J gave up 1 base and V 0 bases, and 0 bases lay outside the gene matches. CDR3 length: 14 amino acids. CDR3 in amino acids: CASSLGTGNTEAFF. In DNA, the CDR3 is TGCGCCAGCAGCTTGGGGACAGGGAACACTGAAGCTTTCTTT.

The V and J genes are TRBV3-1 (or the pseudogene TRBV3-2) and TRBJ1-6; 7 positions agree with TRBD1. Germline V gene data show CDR1 as LGHDT and CDR2 as YNNKEL (reference sequence). The CDR3 extends over 15 amino acids. J gave up 10 bases and V 2 bases, and 8 bases lay outside the gene matches. CDR3 region: CASSQPTGVDSPLHF. The CDR3 DNA sequence: TGTGCCAGCAGCCAACCTACAGGGGTCGACTCACCCCTCCACTTT.

The chain carries TRBV2 and TRBJ1-1; weak D call: TRBD1 (5 bases). The V end lost 7 bases, the J end lost 4 bases, and 22 bases lay between the germline ends. The V gene's germline CDR1 is SNHLY and CDR2 FYNNEI. This CDR3 is built from 16 residues. The CDR3 protein is CASIVGTRRQSTEAFF. DNA of the CDR3: TGTGCCAGCATAGTAGGGACTCGTCGTCAAAGCACTGAAGCTTTCTTT. The whole variable domain, remainder taken from reference TRBV2 and TRBJ1-1, is EPEVTQTPSHQVTQMGQEVILRCVPISNHLYFYWYRQILGQKVEFLVSFYNNEISEKSEIFDDQFSVERPDGSNFTLKIRSTKLEDSAMYFCASIVGTRRQSTEAFFGQGTRLTVV.

The genes are TRBV12-5 and TRBJ2-3; a possible D gene is TRBD1 (5 bases). V was pared by 1 base and J by 2 bases, with 10 bases between. The CDR3 loop spans 15 amino acids. In germline, CDR1 is LGHNT, CDR2 FRNRAP. In DNA, the CDR3 is TGTGCTAGTGGTTTGGATGGGGCGAACACAGATACGCAGTATTTT. It is translated as CASGLDGANTDTQYF.

J is TRBJ1-2 and V is TRBV5-1; D ambiguous. CDR1 is SGHRS, CDR2 YFSETQ, per germline. V dropped 0 bases and J dropped 4 bases, with 7 bases sitting between them. This CDR3 is built from 13 residues. The CDR3 DNA sequence: TGCGCCAGCAGCTTGGATGGACTCTATGGCTACACCTTC. Translation: CASSLDGLYGYTF.

The chain carries TRBV5-8 and TRBJ2-3, with TRBD1 matching 9 bases. Losses at the gene ends were 4 bases for V and 3 bases for J; bases not matched to a gene: 6. CDR1 and CDR2 (germline): SGHTS, YDEGEE. The CDR3 sequence is 15 residues long. CDR3 region: CASSRWTGVTDTQYF. The DNA of the CDR3 is TGTGCCAGCAGCCGGTGGACAGGGGTAACAGATACGCAGTATTTT.

This chain links TRBV5-8 with TRBJ2-7; D may be TRBD1 (5 bases). Trimming pared 0 bases from V and 6 bases from J, leaving 13 bases between. Germline lookup yields CDR1 SGHTS and CDR2 YDEGEE. The CDR3 has 14 amino acids. In nucleotides, the CDR3 is TGTGCCAGCAGCTTGGAACCCAGGGAATCCGAGCAGTACGTC. It is translated as CASSLEPRESEQYV.

The rearrangement links TRBV27 to TRBJ2-7; 8 bases are a match to TRBD2. The V and J ends lost 6 bases and 4 bases, in that order; junction bases with no gene match: 8. The CDR3 runs 14 residues. Germline assignment: CDR1 MNHEY and CDR2 SMNVEV (reference sequence). Here the CDR3 reads CASRLRAGEYEQYF. For the CDR3, the DNA is TGTGCCAGCAGGCTCCGAGCGGGAGAATACGAGCAGTACTTC.

The J gene is TRBJ1-2, the V gene TRBV11-2; 9 positions agree with TRBD1. Per the germline V gene, CDR1 is SGHAT and CDR2 is FQNNGV. Trimming at V came to 5 bases and at J to 8 bases, leaving 15 bases not matched to a gene. This CDR3 comprises 16 residues. The CDR3 region has the DNA TGTGCCAGCAGCCGAAACCGGGACAGGGTGACGGAAGGCTACACCTTC. Protein product: CASSRNRDRVTEGYTF.